These 28 T cell receptor beta chains came from one sample sequenced in a study of T cells in Graves' hyperthyroidism and ophthalmopathy (dated 2019 in TCRdb). The library was obtained by multiplex PCR. Sequencing relied on an Illumina HiSeq 2000. The TCR beta CDR3 regions were amplified from RNA transcripts. For the first round of RT-PCR on the TCR CDR3, the HTBI primer set was used together with the Qiagen OneStep RT-PCR kit. The public reads were quality trimmed at Q25 with fastp and then assembled into clones with MiXCR by TCRdb, keeping productive beta chains. When rows share a CDR3 protein, they turn into one entry using the most common DNA and genes. A total of roughly 240,000 distinct CDR3 sequences appear in this sample, more than 20% of them only once. The leading ten clones occupy 30% to 40% of the sample. Sequences were obtained from blood. These receptors came from a woman between 40 and 55 years old with Graves' ophthalmopathy.

This clonotype was counted only a few times. The gene calls are TRBV7-2 and TRBJ2-7; perhaps TRBD1 as D (6 bases). From germline, CDR1 is SGHTA and CDR2 FQGNSA. The CDR3 loop spans 15 amino acids. Trimming took off 5 bases at V and 3 bases at J, with 17 bases between the two ends. The CDR3 spells CASSQEVGQIYEQYF. The CDR3 DNA reads TGTGCCAGCAGCCAAGAGGTCGGACAGATCTACGAGCAGTACTTC.

This chain connects TRBV28 to TRBJ2-7; D is unclear. V was clipped by 1 base and J by 0 bases, with 16 bases between them. CDR1 MDHEN and CDR2 SYDVKM come from the germline V gene. The CDR3 has 17 amino acids. CDR3 sequence reads: CASSLYLWQQSSYEQYF. The CDR3, as DNA: TGTGCCAGCAGTTTATATTTGTGGCAACAGAGCTCCTACGAGCAGTACTTC.

The sample holds many counts of this clonotype. J is TRBJ1-1 and V is TRBV7-9; D gene uncertain. Germline values: CDR1 SEHNR, CDR2 FQNEAQ (reference sequence). Trimming cost V 2 bases and J 4 bases, with 11 bases left between them. This CDR3 contains 14 residues. The CDR3 loop reads CASSLKRETTEAFF. CDR3 bases: TGTGCCAGCAGCTTAAAGAGGGAGACCACTGAAGCTTTCTTT.

There are a few counts of this clonotype. The J gene is TRBJ2-3, the V gene TRBV4-2, with D possibly called TRBD1 or TRBD2 (5 bases each). There are 15 residues in the CDR3. Germline V gene lookup returns CDR1 LGHNA and CDR2 YNFKEQ. Trimming left V 1 base short and J 0 bases short, with 8 bases between. CDR3 nucleotide sequence: TGTGCCAGCAGCCAAGGGGGGAGTAGCACAGATACGCAGTATTTT. Amino acids: CASSQGGSSTDTQYF.

Many counts were recorded for this clonotype. The gene calls are TRBV29-1 and TRBJ1-1; no definite D call. The V gene lost 7 bases and the J gene lost 0 bases, with 9 bases spanning the gap. This CDR3 has 12 residues. Germline V gives CDR1 SQVTM, CDR2 ANQGSEA. The chain's CDR3 is CSGTPLNTEAFF. In DNA, the CDR3 is TGCAGCGGTACCCCGTTGAACACTGAAGCTTTCTTT. The complete variable domain, with remaining parts taken from reference TRBV29-1 and TRBJ1-1, reads SAVISQKPSRDICQRGTSLTIQCQVDSQVTMMFWYRQQPGQSLTLIATANQGSEATYESGFVIDKFPISRPNLTFSTLTVSNMSPEDSSIYLCSGTPLNTEAFFGQGTRLTVV.

This clonotype has a count of ten or more. The genes are TRBV5-1 and TRBJ2-7; the D is unclear. The CDR3 runs 14 residues. Germline assignment: CDR1 SGHRS and CDR2 YFSETQ. Trimming shortened V by 3 bases and J by 7 bases, and 17 bases separated the two germline ends. This CDR3 is CASSSDTTSREQYF. DNA of the CDR3: TGCGCCAGCAGCTCAGACACTACAAGTAGAGAGCAGTACTTC.

This clonotype was detected ten times or more. The V and J genes are TRBV6-1 and TRBJ2-7; D might be TRBD1 or TRBD2, each matching 5 bases. Germline CDR1 and CDR2: MNHNS and SASEGT. V lost 7 bases and J 5 bases, leaving 9 bases between the germline ends. This CDR3 has 11 amino acids. The CDR3: CASTVGDEQYF. In nucleotides, the CDR3 is TGTGCCAGCACTGTGGGGGACGAGCAGTACTTC.

This clonotype was seen repeatedly, ten times or more. The V call is TRBV12-3 or TRBV12-4, the J call TRBJ2-7; D gene unclear. The CDR3 has 13 amino acids. The germline V and J ends were trimmed by 2 bases and 11 bases, with 16 bases remaining between them. Written as DNA, the CDR3 is TGTGCCAGCAGTTTAAAGTCATACCACGGAGAGTACTTC. It codes for CASSLKSYHGEYF.

This clonotype appeared many times. This chain links TRBV25-1 with TRBJ2-7, with D perhaps TRBD1 (6 bases). The CDR3 covers 15 residues. Germline V gene data show CDR1 as MGHDK and CDR2 as SYGVNS. Trimming took 1 base from V and 1 from J, leaving 11 bases between them. CDR3 bases: TGTGCCAGCAGTGAATCTGGGACAAGGTCCTACGAGCAGTACTTC. Its protein product is CASSESGTRSYEQYF.

The V gene is TRBV5-1, the J gene TRBJ1-1; the match to TRBD1 covers 7 bases. J gave up 5 bases and V 3 bases, and 10 bases lay outside the gene matches. Per germline, CDR1 SGHRS and CDR2 YFSETQ. There are 15 residues in the CDR3. The CDR3 protein is CASSSTGTASTEAFF. The CDR3 region has the DNA TGCGCCAGCAGCTCCACCGGGACAGCGAGTACTGAAGCTTTCTTT.

The chain is built from TRBV29-1 and TRBJ2-7, with TRBD1 identical over 9 bases. CDR3 length equals 14 residues. Germline V gives CDR1 SQVTM, CDR2 ANQGSEA. V gave up 6 bases and J gave up 4 bases; unmatched junction bases: 10. CDR3 residues: CSVGQGPRNYEQYF. CDR3 nucleotides: TGCAGCGTCGGACAGGGGCCAAGAAATTACGAGCAGTACTTC.

This clonotype occurred many times. The chain uses TRBV5-6 and TRBJ2-2; 10 nucleotides line up with TRBD1. The V gene's germline CDR1 is SGHDT and CDR2 YYEEEE. The V and J ends lost 0 bases and 4 bases, in that order; junction bases with no gene match: 0. The CDR3 loop spans 15 amino acids. Written as DNA, the CDR3 is TGTGCCAGCAGCTTGGGACAGGGGGCCACCGGGGAGCTGTTTTTT. This codes for CASSLGQGATGELFF.

This clonotype was observed many times. The chain carries TRBV13 and TRBJ2-7; 11 bases are shared with TRBD1. The junction had 12 bases not matched to a gene; V was cut back by 5 bases and J by 3 bases. The CDR3 runs 17 residues. Germline V gene data show CDR1 as PRHDT and CDR2 as FYEKMQ (reference sequence). For the CDR3, the DNA is TGTGCCAGCAGCCTAGTACGAGGGACAGGGGGATTCTACGAGCAGTACTTC. Translation: CASSLVRGTGGFYEQYF.

Many counts were recorded for this clonotype. CDR3 bases: TGTGCCAGCAGCCGCCGATGGGAGGGCAAACAAGAGACCCAGTACTTC. Translating it yields CASSRRWEGKQETQYF. The chain is built from TRBV7-9 and TRBJ2-5; 7 bases line up with TRBD2. The CDR3 runs to 16 residues. Germline CDR1 reads SEHNR; CDR2 reads FQNEAQ (reference sequence). V dropped 5 bases and J dropped 2; count of bases not matched to a gene: 11. Based on the CDR3 plus reference TRBV7-9 and TRBJ2-5, the full variable domain is DTGVSQNPRHKITKRGQNVTFRCDPISEHNRLYWYRQTLGQGPEFLTYFQNEAQLEKSRLLSDRFSAERPKGSFSTLEIQRTEQGDSAMYLCASSRRWEGKQETQYFGPGTRLLVL.

This clonotype was recorded many times. The chain has TRBV5-1 and TRBJ1-2; D unclear. The CDR3 extends over 14 amino acids. Trimming stripped 2 bases from V and 4 bases from J, with 12 bases between. CDR1 is SGHRS and CDR2 is YFSETQ in the germline V gene. For the CDR3, the DNA is TGCGCCAGCAGCTTTGGGTCACAGATCTATGGCTACACCTTC. Its protein product is CASSFGSQIYGYTF.

This clonotype was detected many times. The rearrangement links TRBV14 to TRBJ2-7; the D gene could be TRBD1 or TRBD2 (5 bases each). This CDR3 has 14 amino acids. In germline, CDR1 is SGHDN, CDR2 FVKESK. Trimming pared 4 bases from V and 3 bases from J, leaving 13 bases between. The CDR3 loop is CASSLGRTDYEQYF. CDR3 sequence (DNA): TGTGCCAGCAGCCTGGGACGGACCGACTACGAGCAGTACTTC.

At least ten counts were recorded for this clonotype. The J gene is TRBJ2-5, the V gene TRBV7-2; D is unresolved. Germline loops: CDR1 SGHTA, CDR2 FQGNSA. CDR3 length equals 13 residues. Trimming took off 3 bases at V and 3 bases at J, with 8 bases between the two ends. This chain's CDR3 is CASSFTTKETQYF. The CDR3 DNA follows: TGTGCCAGCAGCTTTACGACGAAAGAGACCCAGTACTTC.

The table lists this clonotype with many counts. V and J are TRBV7-9 and TRBJ2-5; 14 bases map to TRBD2. The CDR3 loop spans 16 amino acids. Germline V gene lookup returns CDR1 SEHNR and CDR2 FQNEAQ (reference sequence). V lost 5 bases, J lost 5 bases, and 7 bases stayed unmatched. The CDR3: CASSEGLAGVRETQYF. The CDR3 DNA reads TGTGCCAGCAGCGAGGGACTAGCGGGAGTTCGCGAGACCCAGTACTTC. Based on the CDR3 plus reference TRBV7-9 and TRBJ2-5, the full variable domain is DTGVSQNPRHKITKRGQNVTFRCDPISEHNRLYWYRQTLGQGPEFLTYFQNEAQLEKSRLLSDRFSAERPKGSFSTLEIQRTEQGDSAMYLCASSEGLAGVRETQYFGPGTRLLVL.

There are a few counts of this clonotype. The V and J genes are TRBV12-3 or TRBV12-4 and TRBJ1-2, with a tentative D call TRBD1 (6 bases). The CDR3 length is 13 residues. The V end lost 6 bases, the J end lost 4 bases, and 12 bases lay between the germline ends. CDR3 sequence reads: CASRSGTLYGYTF. In DNA form, the CDR3 reads TGTGCCAGCAGATCCGGGACACTCTATGGCTACACCTTC.

At least ten counts were recorded for this clonotype. This chain uses TRBV24-1 with TRBJ1-5; 9 nucleotides line up with TRBD1. Germline trimming cut 3 bases from V and 5 bases from J; bases unmatched to any gene: 1. Germline CDR1 reads KGHDR; CDR2 reads SFDVKD. The CDR3 length is 14 residues. The CDR3 region is CATSDGTGYQPQHF. The DNA for the CDR3 is TGTGCCACCAGTGATGGGACAGGGTATCAGCCCCAGCATTTT.

This clonotype appeared a few times. Being one base from a much bigger clone, this may be a read error. The V gene is TRBV7-9, the J gene TRBJ1-1; TRBD1 aligns across 11 bases. This CDR3 has 15 amino acids. Per germline, CDR1 SEHNR and CDR2 FQNEAQ (reference sequence). The CDR3 here is CVSSLSGTGGSEAFF. The CDR3 DNA reads as TGTGTCAGCAGCTTGTCCGGGACAGGGGGTTCTGAAGCTTTCTTT.

This clonotype showed up many times. The chain employs TRBV28 and TRBJ1-2; possibly TRBD1 for D (5 bases). The germline V gene encodes CDR1 MDHEN and CDR2 SYDVKM. CDR3 size: 12 residues. V lost 1 base to trimming and J lost 7 bases, with 7 bases between them. CDR3 in amino acids: CASSLSRVGYTF. The CDR3 bases are TGTGCCAGCAGTTTATCCAGGGTTGGCTACACCTTC.

This clonotype was counted at least ten times. The chain joins TRBV18 to TRBJ1-6; D might be TRBD1 (6 bases). The CDR3 sequence is 14 residues long. Germline CDR1 KGHSH, CDR2 LQKENI. The germline V and J ends were trimmed by 1 base and 7 bases, with 8 bases remaining between them. CDR3 coding DNA: TGTGCCAGCTCACCACGGGACAAGAATTCACCCCTCCACTTT. Encoded protein: CASSPRDKNSPLHF.

This clonotype was seen a few times. The chain joins TRBV12-3 or TRBV12-4 to TRBJ1-5; D may be TRBD1 (6 bases). This CDR3 contains 15 residues. Trimming pared 5 bases from V and 6 bases from J, leaving 17 bases between. The CDR3 sequence is CASSEGDSVGQPQHF. CDR3 DNA sequence: TGTGCCAGCAGTGAGGGGGATTCAGTAGGTCAGCCCCAGCATTTT.

This clonotype was seen ten or more times. The chain is built from TRBV24-1 and TRBJ2-5; maybe TRBD2 (5 bases). V dropped 9 bases and J dropped 5 bases, with 18 bases sitting between them. CDR1 KGHDR and CDR2 SFDVKD come from the germline V gene. The CDR3 is 14 amino acids. CDR3 bases: TGTGCCACCTGCAGAAGGTGGACGGGGGAGACCCAGTACTTC. Protein sequence: CATCRRWTGETQYF.

The sample holds many counts of this clonotype. The CDR3 DNA is TGTGCCAGCAGCATGGGACAGAACACCGGGGAGCTGTTTTTT. Translating it yields CASSMGQNTGELFF. The chain recombines TRBV7-6 with TRBJ2-2; D is perhaps TRBD1 (6 bases). Trimming took 5 bases from V and 1 from J, leaving 8 bases between them. Germline assignment: CDR1 SGHVS and CDR2 FNYEAQ. There are 14 residues in the CDR3.

Ten or more counts support this clonotype. The CDR3 spells CASSLPSGDRVQETQYF. CDR3 nucleotide sequence: TGCGCCAGCAGCCTTCCCAGTGGGGACAGAGTCCAAGAGACCCAGTACTTC. The V gene is TRBV4-1, the J gene TRBJ2-5; 7 bases align to TRBD1. With 4 bases clipped from V and 1 base from J, the junction kept 12 bases outside the gene matches. The CDR3 runs 17 residues. In germline, CDR1 is MGHRA, CDR2 YSYEKL.

V and J are TRBV6-1 and TRBJ2-5; possibly TRBD1 for D (5 bases). Germline V gives CDR1 MNHNS, CDR2 SASEGT. The length of the CDR3 is 14 residues. V was pared by 3 bases and J by 4 bases, with 12 bases between. CDR3 protein: CASSEAGLVETQYF. In DNA, the CDR3 is TGTGCCAGCAGTGAGGCAGGGCTGGTAGAGACCCAGTACTTC.